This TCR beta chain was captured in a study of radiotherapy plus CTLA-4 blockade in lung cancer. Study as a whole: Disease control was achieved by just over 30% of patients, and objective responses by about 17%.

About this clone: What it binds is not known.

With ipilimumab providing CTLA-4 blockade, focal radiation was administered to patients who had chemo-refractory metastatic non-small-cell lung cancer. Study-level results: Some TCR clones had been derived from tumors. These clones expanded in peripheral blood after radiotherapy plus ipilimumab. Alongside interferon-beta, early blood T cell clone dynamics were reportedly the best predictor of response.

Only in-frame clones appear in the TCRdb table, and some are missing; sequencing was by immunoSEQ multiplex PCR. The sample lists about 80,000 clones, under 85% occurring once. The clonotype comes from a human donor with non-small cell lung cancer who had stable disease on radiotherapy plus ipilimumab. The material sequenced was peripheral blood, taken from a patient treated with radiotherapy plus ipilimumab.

CDR3 sequence: CATSRGMGRGYEKLFF. CDR3 nucleotides: TGTGCCACCAGCAGAGGCATGGGCAGGGGTTATGAAAAACTGTTTTTT. J is TRBJ1-4 and V is TRBV15, with TRBD1 as a possible D gene (6 bases). V lost 1 base to trimming and J lost 6 bases, with 15 bases between them. The germline V gene encodes CDR1 LNHNV and CDR2 YYDKDF (reference sequence). The CDR3 length is 16 residues. Supplemented by reference TRBV15 and TRBJ1-4, the full variable domain reads DAMVIQNPRYQVTQFGKPVTLSCSQTLNHNVMYWYQQKSSQAPKLLFHYYDKDFNNEADTPDNFQSRRPNTSFCFLDIRSPGLGDTAMYLCATSRGMGRGYEKLFFGSGTQLSVL.